Listed below are T cell receptor beta chains from one sample, sequenced in a study of vaccination effects on CD4 cells after COVID-19. No antigens are known for them. Assay used: immunoSEQ multiplex PCR; TCRdb lists only in-frame clones, some missing. The table lists approximately 25,000 clones, approximately 76% of them singletons. The source was CD4+ T cells from PBMCs cultured with SARS-CoV-2 spike peptides, collected before COVID-19 vaccination. The receptors stem from a human donor who received a COVID-19 vaccine. The CDR3 runs from the conserved cysteine through the conserved F or W. The D gene is left open where the match is weak. Some rows have no size entry. The others give once, few or many, or a class for an expanded clone.

>NA|TRBV7-9|TRBJ2-6|NA
TGTGCCAGCGCCTTCTGGGTCTCTGGGGCCAACGTCCTGACTTTC
CASAFWVSGANVLTF
>NA|TRBV5-1|TRBJ2-3|NA
TGCGCCAGCAGCCCAGGATCAGATACGCAGTATTTT
CASSPGSDTQYF
>NA|TRBV19|TRBJ1-1|NA
TGTGCCAGTAGTATAGATGGCGGGGCAGAGAACACTGAAGCTTTCTTT
CASSIDGGAENTEAFF
>TRBD1|TRBV7-9|TRBJ1-1|NA
TGTGCCAGCACCCCTATACCGGGACAGGTGAACACTGAAGCTTTCTTT
CASTPIPGQVNTEAFF
>NA|TRBV5-4|TRBJ2-7|NA
TGTGCCAGCAGTAACAGGAACTACGAGCAGTACTTC
CASSNRNYEQYF
>TRBD2|TRBV6-6|TRBJ2-1|NA
TGTGCCAGCACTTCCGGGACCGCGGGAGCGAATGAGCAGTTCTTC
CASTSGTAGANEQFF
>TRBD2|TRBV19|TRBJ2-6|NA
TGTGCCAGTAGTATAGTTCTCAGGACTAGCGGGGGCTTAAGCTCTGGGGCCAACGTCCTGACTTTC
CASSIVLRTSGGLSSGANVLTF
>NA|TRBV2|TRBJ1-6|NA
TGTGCCAGCACCCTTGGACAGAGCTATAATTCACCCCTCCACTTT
CASTLGQSYNSPLHF
>NA|TRBV7-7|TRBJ2-2|NA
TGTGCCAGCAGCCAGGCTTTCGGCACCGGGGAGCTGTTTTTT
CASSQAFGTGELFF
>NA|TRBV5-4|TRBJ2-1|NA
TGTGCCAGCAGCTCCCCCACGTCGGGTGAGCAGTTCTTC
CASSSPTSGEQFF
>NA|TRBV11-3|TRBJ2-7|NA
TGTGCCAGCAGCCCTCCTCGGGGTCCGCATTACGAGCAGTACTTC
CASSPPRGPHYEQYF
>NA|TRBV4-2|TRBJ1-2|NA
TGTGCCAGCAGCCAAGATTCGCCTTCGTCAGGGGTGAACTATGGCTACACCTTC
CASSQDSPSSGVNYGYTF
>NA|TRBV9|TRBJ2-7|NA
TGTGCCAGCAGCGAGACAACACAGTCCTACGAGCAGTACTTC
CASSETTQSYEQYF
>NA|TRBV3-1/TRBV3-2|TRBJ1-5|few
TGTGCCAGCAGCCAAAGCAATCAGCCCCAGCATTTT
CASSQSNQPQHF
>NA|TRBV11-1|TRBJ2-7|NA
TGTGCCAGCAGCTTTAGTCCTGGCTACGAGCAGTACTTC
CASSFSPGYEQYF
>TRBD1|TRBV30|TRBJ1-6|NA
TGTGCCTGGAGTGTACCCCGACAGGGGGCTCTTAATTCACCCCTCCACTTT
CAWSVPRQGALNSPLHF
>TRBD2|TRBV6-2/TRBV6-3|TRBJ2-7|NA
TGTGCCAGCAGTAACAAGCGGGAGGGCGGGTACGAGCAGTACTTC
CASSNKREGGYEQYF
>TRBD2|TRBV18|TRBJ2-1|NA
TGTGCCAGCCATCTCACTAGCGGCCTTGGCCATGAGCAGTTCTTC
CASHLTSGLGHEQFF
>NA|TRBV24-1|TRBJ2-5|NA
TGTGCCACGGGGGTAGGAGAGACCCAGTACTTC
CATGVGETQYF
>TRBD1|TRBV18|TRBJ1-2|NA
TGTGCCAGCTCACCATCGGGACAGGGAAATGGCTACACCTTC
CASSPSGQGNGYTF
>NA|TRBV29-1|TRBJ1-1|NA
TGCAGTGGAGGACTGACCGAAGCTTTCTTT
CSGGLTEAFF
>TRBD2|TRBV3-1/TRBV3-2|TRBJ2-5|NA
TGTGCCAGCAGCTCGTGGACTAGCGGGGCAGAGACCCAGTACTTC
CASSSWTSGAETQYF
>NA|TRBV3-1/TRBV3-2|TRBJ2-3|NA
TGTGCCAGCAGCTACACCCGGGGCTTACTAATTTCTTTAAAAGGCACAGATACGCAGTATTTT
CASSYTRGLLISLKGTDTQYF
>NA|TRBV6-1|TRBJ1-3|NA
TGTGCCAGCAGTGAGCCGGCAGGAAGAAACACCATATATTTT
CASSEPAGRNTIYF
>NA|TRBV30|TRBJ1-1|NA
TGTGCCTGGAAGGTGGATTTTCAGGGGCTGAACACTGAAGCTTTCTTT
CAWKVDFQGLNTEAFF
>TRBD1|TRBV5-4|TRBJ1-2|NA
TGTGCCAGCAGCTTACGTACAGGGGAGGTTGCCTATGGCTACACCTTC
CASSLRTGEVAYGYTF
>NA|TRBV11-2|TRBJ1-2|NA
TGTGCCAGCAGCTCCCTTTTTGGGGGCGGGGCGTATGGCTACACCTTC
CASSSLFGGGAYGYTF
>TRBD1|TRBV19|TRBJ1-5|few
TGTGCCAGTAGTATAGGGAGACAGGGGGCTACGGTTCAGCCCCAGCATTTT
CASSIGRQGATVQPQHF
>NA|TRBV19|TRBJ1-2|few
TGTGCCAGTTTCCGATCGGCTGGGGGCTACACCTTC
CASFRSAGGYTF
>NA|TRBV9|TRBJ1-3|NA
TGTGCCAGCAGCGTAGGGTCGATAGCTGGAAACACCATATATTTT
CASSVGSIAGNTIYF
>NA|TRBV2|TRBJ1-5|NA
TGTGCCAGCAGTGACTCACAGGGACGGCAGCCCCAGCATTTT
CASSDSQGRQPQHF
>NA|TRBV19|TRBJ2-3|NA
TGTGCCAGTAGTATTATTAGTCGCACAGATACGCAGTATTTT
CASSIISRTDTQYF
>NA|TRBV6-1|TRBJ2-7|NA
TGTGCCAGCAGTGAATTGGCCAGGGTACACGAGCAGTACTTC
CASSELARVHEQYF